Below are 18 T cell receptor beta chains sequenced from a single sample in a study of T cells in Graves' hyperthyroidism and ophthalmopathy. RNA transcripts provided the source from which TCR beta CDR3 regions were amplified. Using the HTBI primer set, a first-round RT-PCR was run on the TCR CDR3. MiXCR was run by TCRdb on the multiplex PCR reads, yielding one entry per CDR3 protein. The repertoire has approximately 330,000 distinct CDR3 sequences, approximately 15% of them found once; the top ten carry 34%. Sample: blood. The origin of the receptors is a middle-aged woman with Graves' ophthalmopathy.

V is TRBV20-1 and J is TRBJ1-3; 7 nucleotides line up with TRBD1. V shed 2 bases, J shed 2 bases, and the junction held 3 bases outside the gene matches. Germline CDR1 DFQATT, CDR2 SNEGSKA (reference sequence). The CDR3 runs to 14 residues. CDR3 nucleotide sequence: TGCAGTGCTAGACAGGGGGGTCCTGGAAACACCATATATTTT. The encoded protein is CSARQGGPGNTIYF.

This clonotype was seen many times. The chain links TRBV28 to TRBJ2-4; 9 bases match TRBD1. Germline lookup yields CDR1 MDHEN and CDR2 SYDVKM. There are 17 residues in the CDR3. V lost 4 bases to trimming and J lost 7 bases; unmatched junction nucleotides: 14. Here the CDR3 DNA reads TGTGCCAGCAGTTCCCCAACCCCGGGACAGGGTTGGAACATTCAGTACTTC. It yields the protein CASSSPTPGQGWNIQYF.

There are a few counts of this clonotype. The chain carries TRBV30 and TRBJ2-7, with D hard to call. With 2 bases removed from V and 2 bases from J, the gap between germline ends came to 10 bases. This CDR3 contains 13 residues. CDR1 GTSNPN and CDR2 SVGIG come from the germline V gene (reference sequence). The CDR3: CAWSISTTYEQYF. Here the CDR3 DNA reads TGTGCCTGGAGTATTAGTACCACCTACGAGCAGTACTTC.

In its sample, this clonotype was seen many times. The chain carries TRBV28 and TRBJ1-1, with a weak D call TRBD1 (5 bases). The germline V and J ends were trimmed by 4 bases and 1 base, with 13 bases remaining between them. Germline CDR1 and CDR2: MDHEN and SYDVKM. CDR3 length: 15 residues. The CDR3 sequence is CASSSQGLGNTEAFF. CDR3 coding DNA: TGTGCCAGCAGTTCCCAGGGACTGGGGAACACTGAAGCTTTCTTT.

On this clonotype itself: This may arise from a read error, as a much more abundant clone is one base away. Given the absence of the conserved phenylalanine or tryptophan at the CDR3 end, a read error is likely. CDR3 DNA: TGTGCCAGCAGTTTGGCCCCACATCAGCCCCAGCATCTT. It translates to CASSLAPHQPQHL. The V call is TRBV28, the J call TRBJ1-5; no clear D. The CDR3 sequence is 13 residues long. Germline-derived CDR1 and CDR2 are MDHEN and SYDVKM. V gave up 3 bases and J gave up 5 bases, with 8 bases separating them.

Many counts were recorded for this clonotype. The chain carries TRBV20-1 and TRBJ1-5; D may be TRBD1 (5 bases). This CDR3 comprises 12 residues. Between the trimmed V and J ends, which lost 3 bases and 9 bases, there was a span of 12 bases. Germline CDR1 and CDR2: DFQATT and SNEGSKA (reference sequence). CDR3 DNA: TGCAGTGCTAGTCACGACCAGGGGCCCCAGCATTTT. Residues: CSASHDQGPQHF.

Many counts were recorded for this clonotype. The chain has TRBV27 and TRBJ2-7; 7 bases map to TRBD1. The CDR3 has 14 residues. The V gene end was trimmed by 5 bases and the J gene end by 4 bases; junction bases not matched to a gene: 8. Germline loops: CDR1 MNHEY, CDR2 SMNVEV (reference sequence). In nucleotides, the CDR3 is TGTGCCAGCAGTAGAGGGGGCGAGGGGTACGAGCAGTACTTC. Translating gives CASSRGGEGYEQYF.

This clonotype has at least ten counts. For the CDR3, the DNA is TGTGCCAGCAGTTTGCCTAGCGGGAGAACCGGGGAGCTGTTTTTT. The encoded protein is CASSLPSGRTGELFF. The V call is TRBV6-1, the J call TRBJ2-2, with TRBD2 matching 10 bases. The CDR3 length is 15 residues. V shed 5 bases, J shed 5 bases, and the junction held 5 bases outside the gene matches. Germline V gives CDR1 MNHNS, CDR2 SASEGT.

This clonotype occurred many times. Here the CDR3 DNA reads TGTGCCAGCAGCTTAGAATCAGGCACAGATACGCAGTATTTT. Its protein product is CASSLESGTDTQYF. The chain employs TRBV7-9 and TRBJ2-3, with no clear D. The germline V and J ends were trimmed by 1 base and 1 base, with 6 bases remaining between them. This CDR3 comprises 14 residues. Germline V CDR1 and CDR2: SEHNR, FQNEAQ (reference sequence).

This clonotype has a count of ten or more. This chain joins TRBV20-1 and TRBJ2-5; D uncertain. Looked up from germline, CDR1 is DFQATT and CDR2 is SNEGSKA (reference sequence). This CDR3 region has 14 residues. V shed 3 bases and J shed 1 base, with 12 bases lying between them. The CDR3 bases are TGCAGTGCTAGCGGGTGGCCGATCCAAGAGACCCAGTACTTC. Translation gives CSASGWPIQETQYF.

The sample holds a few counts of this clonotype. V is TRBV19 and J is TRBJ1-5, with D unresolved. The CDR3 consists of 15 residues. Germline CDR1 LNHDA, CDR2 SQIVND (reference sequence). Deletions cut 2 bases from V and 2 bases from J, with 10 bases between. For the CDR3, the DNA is TGTGCCAGTAGTATAAGGGATATCGGCAATCAGCCCCAGCATTTT. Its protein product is CASSIRDIGNQPQHF.

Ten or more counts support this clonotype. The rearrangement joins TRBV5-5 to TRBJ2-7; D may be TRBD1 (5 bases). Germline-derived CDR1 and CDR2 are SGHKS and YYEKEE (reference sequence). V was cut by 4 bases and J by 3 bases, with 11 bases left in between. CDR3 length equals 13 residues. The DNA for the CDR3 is TGTGCCAGCAGCCTGACAGCTTACTACGAGCAGTACTTC. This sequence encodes CASSLTAYYEQYF. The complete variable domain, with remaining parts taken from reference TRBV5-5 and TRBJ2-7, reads DAGVTQSPTHLIKTRGQQVTLRCSPISGHKSVSWYQQVLGQGPQFIFQYYEKEERGRGNFPDRFSARQFPNYSSELNVNALLLGDSALYLCASSLTAYYEQYFGPGTRLTVT.

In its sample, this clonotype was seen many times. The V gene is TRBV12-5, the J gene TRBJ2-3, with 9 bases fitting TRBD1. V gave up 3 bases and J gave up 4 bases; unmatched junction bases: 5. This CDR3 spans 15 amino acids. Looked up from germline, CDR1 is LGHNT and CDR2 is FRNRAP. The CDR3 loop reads CASGFWTGVADTQYF. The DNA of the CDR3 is TGTGCTAGTGGTTTCTGGACAGGGGTGGCAGATACGCAGTATTTT.

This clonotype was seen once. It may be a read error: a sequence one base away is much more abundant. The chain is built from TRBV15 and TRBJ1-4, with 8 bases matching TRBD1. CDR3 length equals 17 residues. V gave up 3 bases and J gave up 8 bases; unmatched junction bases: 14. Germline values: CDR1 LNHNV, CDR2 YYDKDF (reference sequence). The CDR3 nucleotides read TGTGCCACCAGCAGGGACCCTTTGGACAGGGTTCTGGAAAAACTGTTTTTT. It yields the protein CATSRDPLDRVLEKLFF.

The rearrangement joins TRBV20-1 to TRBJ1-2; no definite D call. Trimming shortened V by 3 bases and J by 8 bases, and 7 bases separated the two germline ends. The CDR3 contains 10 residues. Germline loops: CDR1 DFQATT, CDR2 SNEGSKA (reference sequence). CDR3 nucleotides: TGCAGTGCTAGTCTCGGGGGCTACACCTTC. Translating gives CSASLGGYTF.

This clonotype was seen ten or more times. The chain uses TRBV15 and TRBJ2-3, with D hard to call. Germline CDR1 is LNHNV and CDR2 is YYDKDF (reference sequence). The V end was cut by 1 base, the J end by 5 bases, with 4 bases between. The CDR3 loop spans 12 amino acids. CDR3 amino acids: CATSRVEDTQYF. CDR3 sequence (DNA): TGTGCCACCAGCAGAGTGGAAGATACGCAGTATTTT.

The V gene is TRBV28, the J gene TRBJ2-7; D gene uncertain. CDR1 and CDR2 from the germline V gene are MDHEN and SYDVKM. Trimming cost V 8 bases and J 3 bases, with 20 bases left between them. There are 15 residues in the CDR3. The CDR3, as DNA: TGTGCCAGCGTTTTGTTTGGTCTGGATTACTACGAGCAGTACTTC. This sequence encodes CASVLFGLDYYEQYF.

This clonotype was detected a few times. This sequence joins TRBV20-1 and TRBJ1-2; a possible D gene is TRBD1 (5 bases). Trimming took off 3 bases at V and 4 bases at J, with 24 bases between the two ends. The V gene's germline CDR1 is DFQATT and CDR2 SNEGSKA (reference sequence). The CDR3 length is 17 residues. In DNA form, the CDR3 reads TGCAGTGCTAGGGTTAGGGGTAAAGGCACATCGGGCTATGGCTACACCTTC. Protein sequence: CSARVRGKGTSGYGYTF.